Presented here are 21 T cell receptor beta chains from one specimen sequenced in a study of blood T cell repertoires in COVID-19 (TCRdb year 2020). Library preparation employed the immunoSEQ multiplex PCR assay. TCRdb holds this immuneACCESS table with in-frame rearrangements only. Some clones are missing; in checked studies, unresolved V genes explain under half, and the rest has no known cause. This sample is represented by roughly 280,000 clones; around nine tenths of them were singletons. Jointly, the top ten make up almost 2% of the sample. The source material was peripheral blood. The receptors here all came from a man aged 25-40 years with active or convalescent COVID-19.

This clone was observed a few times. The chain combines TRBV4-2 with TRBJ1-4; 10 positions agree with TRBD1. The CDR3 is 16 residues long. Germline lookup yields CDR1 LGHNA and CDR2 YNFKEQ. The V segment lost 0 bases and the J segment 7 bases; nucleotides outside the gene matches: 5. This CDR3 reads CASSQDPGQGSEKLFF. The CDR3 DNA follows: TGTGCCAGCAGCCAAGATCCGGGACAGGGGTCTGAAAAACTGTTTTTT.

The rearrangement joins TRBV7-6 to TRBJ2-2; TRBD2 matches 8 bases. Trimming cost V 4 bases and J 3 bases; bases outside gene matches: 4. Germline V gives CDR1 SGHVS, CDR2 FNYEAQ. The CDR3 totals 15 residues. The CDR3 protein is CASSSGGDYTGELFF. The DNA for the CDR3 is TGTGCCAGCAGCTCGGGGGGGGACTACACCGGGGAGCTGTTTTTT.

The V gene is TRBV4-1, the J gene TRBJ1-5; 7 bases agree with TRBD1. V dropped 6 bases and J dropped 6; count of bases not matched to a gene: 11. The CDR3 consists of 15 residues. In germline, CDR1 is MGHRA, CDR2 YSYEKL. The CDR3 loop reads CASSLVETGSQPQHF. In DNA, the CDR3 is TGCGCCAGCAGTCTTGTCGAGACAGGGAGTCAGCCCCAGCATTTT.

This clone was counted a single time. The chain combines TRBV12-3 or TRBV12-4 with TRBJ2-7; TRBD1 matches at 7 bases. The CDR3 is made up of 13 amino acids. After removal of 3 bases from V and 5 bases from J, the junction contained 4 bases not matched to a gene. In DNA form, the CDR3 reads TGTGCCAGCAGTTTTGGACAGGTAAACGAGCAGTACTTC. It specifies CASSFGQVNEQYF.

The chain couples TRBV5-4 to TRBJ2-7, with 11 bases fitting TRBD2. Per the germline V gene, CDR1 is SGHNT and CDR2 is YYREEE (reference sequence). The CDR3 is 16 residues long. Trimming at V came to 1 base and at J to 3 bases, leaving 6 bases not matched to a gene. The CDR3 DNA reads TGTGCCAGCAGCTTGAGACTAGCGGGGCCTGACTACGAGCAGTACTTC. This gives the protein CASSLRLAGPDYEQYF.

A single count supports this clone. The chain employs TRBV6-5 and TRBJ1-2; 12 nucleotides align to TRBD1. The CDR3 runs to 15 residues. V gave up 3 bases and J gave up 7 bases; unmatched junction bases: 6. Germline V gives CDR1 MNHEY, CDR2 SVGAGI. CDR3 in amino acids: CASSYLGQGAGGYTF. The CDR3 coding sequence is TGTGCCAGCAGTTATCTGGGACAGGGGGCGGGTGGCTACACCTTC.

The chain joins TRBV9 to TRBJ1-5; D gene ambiguous. Germline CDR1 SGDLS, CDR2 YYNGEE. The CDR3 length is 14 residues. Trimming removed 1 base at V and 2 bases at J, with 7 bases between. The CDR3 region has the DNA TGTGCCAGCAGCGTAAAGCGCGGCAATCAGCCCCAGCATTTT. Translation: CASSVKRGNQPQHF.

In its sample, this clone is large. The V call is TRBV5-1, the J call TRBJ1-2, with 7 bases fitting TRBD1. Germline V gene sequence: CDR1 SGHRS, CDR2 YFSETQ. V dropped 4 bases and J dropped 3; count of bases not matched to a gene: 6. The CDR3 loop spans 14 amino acids. The CDR3 bases are TGCGCCAGCAGCGTTAGGGGGCAGGACTATGGCTACACCTTC. Translating it yields CASSVRGQDYGYTF.

This chain connects TRBV5-4 to TRBJ2-2; 10 bases align to TRBD2. Per germline, CDR1 SGHNT and CDR2 YYREEE (reference sequence). This CDR3 has 17 amino acids. V lost 0 bases and J lost 4; bases outside the gene matches: 6. The DNA for the CDR3 is TGTGCCAGCAGCTTGGGCCTAGCGGGGGCCCTCACCGGGGAGCTGTTTTTT. It is translated as CASSLGLAGALTGELFF.

This clone was recorded only once. The chain employs TRBV7-9 and TRBJ1-2; 10 positions match TRBD1. The CDR3 sequence is 15 residues long. V shed 4 bases and J 3 bases; nucleotides not matched to a gene: 5. CDR1 is SEHNR, CDR2 FQNEAQ, per germline (reference sequence). Written as DNA, the CDR3 is TGTGCCAGCAGCTCGACAGGGGGCTTTTACTATGGCTACACCTTC. It specifies CASSSTGGFYYGYTF.

This clone has just one count. This chain uses TRBV3-1 (or the pseudogene TRBV3-2) with TRBJ2-5, with 7 bases lining up with TRBD2. The germline CDR1 and CDR2 sequences are LGHDT and YNNKEL (reference sequence). This CDR3 comprises 14 residues. Trimming removed 4 bases from V and 2 bases from J; junction bases left unmatched: 4. CDR3 nucleotides: TGTGCCAGCAGCCCGGGGGGTTCACAAGAGACCCAGTACTTC. It codes for CASSPGGSQETQYF.

This clone has a handful of counts. V gene TRBV27 combines with J gene TRBJ1-2; weak D call: TRBD1 (5 bases). The CDR3 consists of 14 residues. V dropped 6 bases and J dropped 4 bases, with 15 bases sitting between them. The germline V gene encodes CDR1 MNHEY and CDR2 SMNVEV (reference sequence). The CDR3 DNA is TGTGCCAGCAGCCCCCGGGCAGGGTCCTATGGCTACACCTTC. Its translation is CASSPRAGSYGYTF.

In the case of this clone: Within the sample, other DNA sequences also encode this same CDR3. The chain is built from TRBV12-3 or TRBV12-4 and TRBJ1-2, with 9 bases lining up with TRBD1. V shed 6 bases, J shed 4 bases, and the junction held 3 bases outside the gene matches. The CDR3 runs 13 residues. The DNA of the CDR3 is TGTGCCAGCAGCCTGGACAGGGGCTATGGCTACACCTTC. This sequence encodes CASSLDRGYGYTF.

This clone came up a few times. This chain joins TRBV6-6 and TRBJ2-1; D is possibly TRBD2 (6 bases). The CDR3 is 16 residues long. V was clipped by 1 base and J by 2 bases, with 12 bases between them. CDR1 and CDR2 (germline): MNHNY, SVGAGI (reference sequence). CDR3 residues: CASSYYRDSTYNEQFF. The CDR3 nucleotides read TGTGCCAGCAGTTACTACCGGGACTCTACCTACAATGAGCAGTTCTTC.

The chain is built from TRBV30 and TRBJ1-1; D gene ambiguous. The CDR3 contains 10 residues. Germline CDR1 is GTSNPN and CDR2 is SVGIG (reference sequence). V lost 6 bases, J lost 4 bases, and 6 bases lay in between. Here the CDR3 reads CACLSTEAFF. CDR3 DNA: TGTGCCTGTCTCTCCACTGAAGCTTTCTTT.

This chain connects TRBV30 to TRBJ1-6; 8 bases are shared with TRBD1. The CDR3 totals 14 residues. Trimming removed 1 base from V and 8 bases from J; junction bases left unmatched: 4. CDR1 and CDR2 from the germline V gene are GTSNPN and SVGIG (reference sequence). The CDR3 sequence: CAWSEGQAHSPLHF. For the CDR3, the DNA is TGTGCCTGGAGTGAGGGACAGGCGCATTCACCCCTCCACTTT.

The chain has TRBV9 and TRBJ2-3, with 8 bases aligning to TRBD1. V shed 2 bases and J 2 bases; nucleotides not matched to a gene: 7. CDR1 is SGDLS and CDR2 is YYNGEE in the germline V gene. The CDR3 has 16 residues. CDR3 sequence (DNA): TGTGCCAGCAGCGTCCCGGGACAGGAACACACAGATACGCAGTATTTT. Amino acid sequence: CASSVPGQEHTDTQYF.

The rearrangement links TRBV19 to TRBJ2-2, with a tentative D call TRBD2 (6 bases). The CDR3 length is 16 residues. Germline CDR1 LNHDA, CDR2 SQIVND (reference sequence). V lost 3 bases to trimming and J lost 4 bases, with 15 bases between them. The CDR3 bases are TGTGCCAGTAGTATTAGCGGCGGTCCGATCACCGGGGAGCTGTTTTTT. This encodes CASSISGGPITGELFF.

V gene TRBV7-6 combines with J gene TRBJ1-1; D remains unclear. The germline V gene has CDR1 SGHVS and CDR2 FNYEAQ. There are 12 residues in the CDR3. V shed 2 bases and J shed 11 bases, with 12 bases lying between them. The CDR3 sequence: CASSLLSGMAFF. DNA of the CDR3: TGTGCCAGCAGCTTATTGTCAGGCATGGCTTTCTTT.

This clone has only one observation. In nucleotides, the CDR3 is TGTGCCAGCAGTCAGACTAGCGGGGTTGACAATGAGCAGTTCTTC. It yields the protein CASSQTSGVDNEQFF. V gene TRBV6-6 combines with J gene TRBJ2-1, with 11 nucleotides matching TRBD2. Germline lookup yields CDR1 MNHNY and CDR2 SVGAGI (reference sequence). Trimming took 5 bases from V and 5 from J; bases not matched to a gene: 5. The length of the CDR3 is 15 residues.

The gene calls are TRBV3-1 (or the pseudogene TRBV3-2) and TRBJ2-3, with 8 bases matching TRBD2. This CDR3 region has 15 residues. Trimming cost V 4 bases and J 1 base; bases outside gene matches: 4. CDR1 is LGHDT, CDR2 YNNKEL, per germline (reference sequence). CDR3 DNA sequence: TGTGCCAGCAGCCGGGGGCGGGGGGGCACAGATACGCAGTATTTT. Residues: CASSRGRGGTDTQYF.